The 20 T cell receptor beta chains below come from one sample, sequenced in a study of T cells in Graves' hyperthyroidism and ophthalmopathy (dated by TCRdb to the late 2010s). Libraries were built with multiplex PCR. Sequenced using an Illumina HiSeq 2000. The TCR beta CDR3 regions were amplified from RNA transcripts. The TCR CDR3 was subjected to a first round of RT-PCR using the HTBI primer set and the Qiagen OneStep RT-PCR kit. TCRdb reran the public reads through fastp at Q25 and MiXCR, keeping productive beta chains. Every entry covers one CDR3 protein and lists the most common genes and DNA from its rows. The sample table holds around 350,000 distinct CDR3 sequences, of which over 15% were seen once. The ten most abundant clones make up around 4% of the sample. The specimen sequenced was blood. The receptor set was obtained from a woman aged 18-29 years with Graves' hyperthyroidism.

This clonotype was counted a single time. V and J are TRBV6-5 and TRBJ1-2, with D uncertain. Germline CDR1 and CDR2: MNHEY and SVGAGI. V shed 2 bases and J shed 7 bases, with 17 bases lying between them. The CDR3 consists of 15 residues. CDR3 nucleotide sequence: TGTGCCAGCAGTTACGCGGAGACGTCCCGTTTTGGCTACACCTTC. It yields the protein CASSYAETSRFGYTF.

This clonotype occurred many times. This sequence joins TRBV2 and TRBJ1-1, with D unresolved. This CDR3 comprises 14 residues. Trimming shortened V by 8 bases and J by 5 bases, and 18 bases separated the two germline ends. Germline V gives CDR1 SNHLY, CDR2 FYNNEI. The CDR3 coding sequence is TGTGCCAGCGGGCTGACGTGGGGAGAGACTGAAGCTTTCTTT. Protein: CASGLTWGETEAFF.

This clonotype was seen repeatedly, ten times or more. V usage is TRBV2 and J usage is TRBJ2-5; D might be TRBD2 (5 bases). CDR3 size: 13 residues. The germline V gene encodes CDR1 SNHLY and CDR2 FYNNEI. Trimming pared 10 bases from V and 1 base from J, leaving 13 bases between. Here the CDR3 reads CATRRDFQETQYF. As DNA, the CDR3 is TGTGCCACCCGACGGGATTTCCAAGAGACCCAGTACTTC.

This clonotype was seen at least ten times. One end of the junction is discordant with germline, which a read error may explain. The V call is TRBV6-1, the J call TRBJ2-5, with D possibly matching TRBD2 (5 bases). From germline, CDR1 is MNHNS and CDR2 SASEGT. CDR3 length equals 15 residues. The CDR3 region is CAGSEFPGVQETQYF. The CDR3 DNA is TGTGCCGGCAGTGAATTCCCCGGGGTTCAAGAGACCCAGTACTTC.

This sequence joins TRBV12-3 or TRBV12-4 and TRBJ2-5; TRBD1 might be the D (5 bases). This CDR3 is 12 amino acids long. V lost 7 bases and J lost 5, with 11 bases in between. CDR3 coding DNA: TGTGCCAGCAAAAGGGCAGGGGAGACCCAGTACTTC. As protein: CASKRAGETQYF.

The table lists this clonotype with many counts. The chain links TRBV7-8 to TRBJ2-7, with 7 bases identical to TRBD2. J was trimmed by 2 bases and V by 7 bases; bases with no gene match: 14. The CDR3 has 16 residues. Germline V gives CDR1 SGHVS, CDR2 FQNEAQ. CDR3 bases: TGTGCCAGCACCCAAACGGGGTGGGGGGGTCCCTACGAGCAGTACTTC. This translates into CASTQTGWGGPYEQYF.

This clonotype was counted many times. This rearrangement joins TRBV11-3 to TRBJ2-7; D not resolved. Germline V gene lookup returns CDR1 SGHNT and CDR2 YENEEA. Trimming took 4 bases from V and 7 from J, leaving 14 bases between them. CDR3 length: 13 amino acids. CDR3 nucleotides: TGTGCCAGCAGCTCCGCCATGTCCCCTGAGCAGTACTTC. It is translated as CASSSAMSPEQYF.

This clonotype was recorded many times. This rearrangement joins TRBV5-1 to TRBJ1-1, with D perhaps matching TRBD1 (5 bases). CDR1 and CDR2 from the germline V gene are SGHRS and YFSETQ. Trimming removed 1 base from V and 0 bases from J, with 13 bases in between. This CDR3 comprises 16 residues. CDR3 sequence: CASSLQVGDMNTEAFF. CDR3 sequence (DNA): TGCGCCAGCAGCTTGCAGGTAGGGGATATGAACACTGAAGCTTTCTTT.

This clonotype was recorded at least ten times. The chain carries TRBV4-2 and TRBJ2-7; 9 bases fit TRBD1. V lost 0 bases to trimming and J lost 6 bases; unmatched junction nucleotides: 9. Germline CDR1 LGHNA, CDR2 YNFKEQ. The CDR3 extends over 16 amino acids. The DNA of the CDR3 is TGTGCCAGCAGCCAAGATCCGGGACAGGGTAGGCGCGAGCAGTACTTC. This gives the protein CASSQDPGQGRREQYF.

This clonotype appeared many times. The rearrangement uses TRBV2 and TRBJ2-5, with D unresolved. The CDR3 totals 14 residues. Germline-derived CDR1 and CDR2 are SNHLY and FYNNEI. The germline V and J ends were trimmed by 8 bases and 0 bases, with 13 bases remaining between them. The CDR3 DNA reads as TGTGCCAGCGGGCGGAGCCAGTACCAAGAGACCCAGTACTTC. The encoded protein is CASGRSQYQETQYF.

This clonotype has at least ten counts. This sequence joins TRBV7-8 and TRBJ1-3, with D tentatively TRBD1 (5 bases). From germline, CDR1 is SGHVS and CDR2 FQNEAQ. The length of the CDR3 is 14 residues. The V end was cut by 5 bases, the J end by 0 bases, with 8 bases between. CDR3 sequence: CASSPGSSGNTIYF. The DNA of the CDR3 is TGTGCCAGCAGCCCAGGGTCCTCTGGAAACACCATATATTTT.

A note on this clonotype: This sequence may be a read error, since a much larger clone differs from it by one base. The rearrangement uses TRBV5-5 and TRBJ1-1; the D is unclear. Trimming took 3 bases from V and 7 from J, leaving 10 bases between them. Looked up from germline, CDR1 is SGHKS and CDR2 is YYEKEE (reference sequence). The CDR3 has 12 residues. The CDR3 DNA reads as TGTGCCAGCAGCTCAAGGGTCCGTGAAGCTTTCTTT. The encoded protein is CASSSRVREAFF.

There are many counts of this clonotype. CDR3 coding DNA: TGTGCCAGCAGATCAAGGGCGGGGCTGCTCAATCAGCCCCAGCATTTT. Translation gives CASRSRAGLLNQPQHF. V usage is TRBV28 and J usage is TRBJ1-5, with D maybe TRBD1 (5 bases). V was cut by 6 bases and J by 3 bases, with 18 bases left in between. The CDR3 runs to 16 residues. Germline lookup yields CDR1 MDHEN and CDR2 SYDVKM.

The J gene is TRBJ2-5, the V gene TRBV19; D is undetermined. Trimming removed 3 bases at V and 5 bases at J, with 10 bases between. Germline values: CDR1 LNHDA, CDR2 SQIVND (reference sequence). This CDR3 spans 13 amino acids. The CDR3 coding sequence is TGTGCCAGTAGTATTCCCGGGTTGGAGACCCAGTACTTC. The encoded protein is CASSIPGLETQYF.

The chain is built from TRBV7-2 and TRBJ2-4; possibly TRBD1 or TRBD2 for D (6 bases each). CDR1 and CDR2 from the germline V gene are SGHTA and FQGNSA. CDR3 size: 13 residues. V lost 1 base and J 12 bases, leaving 13 bases between the germline ends. In DNA, the CDR3 is TGTGCCAGCAGCTTAGATCCCGGGGGCGATCAGTACTTC. It translates to CASSLDPGGDQYF.

Details on this clonotype: A much bigger clone sits one base away, suggesting this may be a read error. This chain links TRBV12-3 or TRBV12-4 with TRBJ1-2, with D tentatively TRBD1 (5 bases). This CDR3 comprises 13 residues. Here the CDR3 DNA reads TGTGCCAGCAGCCGCGGGACGGGCTATGGCCACACCTTC. The encoded protein is CASSRGTGYGHTF.

This sequence joins TRBV27 and TRBJ1-2; no reliable D call. Trimming shortened V by 6 bases and J by 4 bases, and 15 bases separated the two germline ends. Germline V gene lookup returns CDR1 MNHEY and CDR2 SMNVEV (reference sequence). The CDR3 has 14 amino acids. Here the CDR3 reads CASRGRSVPYGYTF. The CDR3 DNA sequence: TGTGCCAGCAGGGGGAGGAGTGTCCCCTATGGCTACACCTTC.

This clonotype was counted many times. The rearrangement joins TRBV7-2 to TRBJ2-7; D may be TRBD1 (6 bases). CDR3 length: 13 amino acids. Per germline, CDR1 SGHTA and CDR2 FQGNSA. The V gene lost 4 bases and the J gene lost 2 bases, with 9 bases spanning the gap. DNA for the CDR3: TGTGCCAGCAGCTACGACAGGACCTACGAGCAGTACTTC. This sequence encodes CASSYDRTYEQYF.

This clonotype has at least ten counts. The chain carries TRBV5-1 and TRBJ1-3, with D possibly being TRBD1 (5 bases). The CDR3 totals 16 residues. Germline CDR1 SGHRS, CDR2 YFSETQ. The V and J ends lost 0 bases and 2 bases respectively, with 12 bases between them. CDR3 sequence: CASSLDRGVTGNTIYF. The CDR3 DNA is TGCGCCAGCAGCTTGGATCGGGGGGTGACTGGAAACACCATATATTTT.

The gene calls are TRBV20-1 and TRBJ1-1, with 9 bases identical to TRBD1. After removal of 0 bases from V and 7 bases from J, the junction contained 6 bases not matched to a gene. The CDR3 has 14 amino acids. Germline CDR1 and CDR2: DFQATT and SNEGSKA (reference sequence). As DNA, the CDR3 is TGCAGTGCTAGAGATACGGGACAGGGACTTGAAGCTTTCTTT. This gives the protein CSARDTGQGLEAFF.